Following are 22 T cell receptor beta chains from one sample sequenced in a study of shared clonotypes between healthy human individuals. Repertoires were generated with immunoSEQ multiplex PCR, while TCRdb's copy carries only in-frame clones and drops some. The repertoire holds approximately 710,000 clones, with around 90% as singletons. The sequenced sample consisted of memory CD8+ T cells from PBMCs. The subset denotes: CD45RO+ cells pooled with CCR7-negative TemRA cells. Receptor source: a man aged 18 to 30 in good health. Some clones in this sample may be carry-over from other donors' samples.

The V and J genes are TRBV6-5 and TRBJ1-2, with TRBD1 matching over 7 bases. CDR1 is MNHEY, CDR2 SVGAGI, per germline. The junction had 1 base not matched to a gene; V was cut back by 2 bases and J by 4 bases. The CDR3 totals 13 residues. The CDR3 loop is CASSYGQVYGYTF. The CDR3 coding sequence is TGTGCCAGCAGTTACGGACAGGTCTATGGCTACACCTTC.

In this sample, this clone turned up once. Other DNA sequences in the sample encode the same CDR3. The CDR3 sequence is CASSLGLRYNEQFF. The DNA of the CDR3 is TGTGCCAGCAGCTTAGGTCTCAGGTACAATGAGCAGTTCTTC. V usage is TRBV13 and J usage is TRBJ2-1; D unclear. CDR1 and CDR2 (germline): PRHDT, FYEKMQ (reference sequence). The CDR3 spans 14 residues. Trimming cost V 0 bases and J 4 bases, with 7 bases left between them.

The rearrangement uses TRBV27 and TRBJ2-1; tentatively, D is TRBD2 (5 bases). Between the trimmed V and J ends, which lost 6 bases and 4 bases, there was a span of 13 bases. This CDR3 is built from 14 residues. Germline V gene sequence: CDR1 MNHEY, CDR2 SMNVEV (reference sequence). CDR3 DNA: TGTGCCAGCAGCCCCCGGACTTTATACAATGAGCAGTTCTTC. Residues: CASSPRTLYNEQFF.

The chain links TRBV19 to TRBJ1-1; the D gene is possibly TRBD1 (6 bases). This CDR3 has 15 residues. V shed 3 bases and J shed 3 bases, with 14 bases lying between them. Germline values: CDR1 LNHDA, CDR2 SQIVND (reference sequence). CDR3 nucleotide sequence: TGTGCCAGTAGTATGTCGGGGGCCGGGGACACTGAAGCTTTCTTT. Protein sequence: CASSMSGAGDTEAFF. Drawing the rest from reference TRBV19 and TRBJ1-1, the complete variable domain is DGGITQSPKYLFRKEGQNVTLSCEQNLNHDAMYWYRQDPGQGLRLIYYSQIVNDFQKGDIAEGYSVSREKKESFPLTVTSAQKNPTAFYLCASSMSGAGDTEAFFGQGTRLTVV.

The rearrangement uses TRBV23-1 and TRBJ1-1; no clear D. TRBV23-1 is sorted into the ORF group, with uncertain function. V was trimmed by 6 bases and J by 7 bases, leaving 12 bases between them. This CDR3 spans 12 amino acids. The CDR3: CASRPVRFEAFF. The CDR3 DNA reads TGCGCCAGCAGACCAGTTAGATTTGAAGCTTTCTTT.

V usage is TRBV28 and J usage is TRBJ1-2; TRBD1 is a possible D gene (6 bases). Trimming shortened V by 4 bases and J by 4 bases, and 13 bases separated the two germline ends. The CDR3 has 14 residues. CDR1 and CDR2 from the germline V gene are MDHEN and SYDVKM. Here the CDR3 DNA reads TGTGCCAGCAGTTCCCAGACAGGAGTCTATGGCTACACCTTC. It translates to CASSSQTGVYGYTF.

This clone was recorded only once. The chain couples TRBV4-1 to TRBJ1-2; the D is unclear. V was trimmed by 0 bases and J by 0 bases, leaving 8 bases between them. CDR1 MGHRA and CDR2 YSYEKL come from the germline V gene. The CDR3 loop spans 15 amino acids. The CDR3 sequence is CASSQDRTANYGYTF. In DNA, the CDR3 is TGCGCCAGCAGCCAAGATAGGACGGCTAACTATGGCTACACCTTC.

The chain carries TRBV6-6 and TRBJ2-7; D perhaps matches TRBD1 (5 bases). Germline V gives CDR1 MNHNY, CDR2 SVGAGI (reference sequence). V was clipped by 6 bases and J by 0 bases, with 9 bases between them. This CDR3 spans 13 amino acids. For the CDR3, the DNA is TGTGCCAGCAGCCGGACAATCTCCTACGAGCAGTACTTC. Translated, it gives CASSRTISYEQYF.

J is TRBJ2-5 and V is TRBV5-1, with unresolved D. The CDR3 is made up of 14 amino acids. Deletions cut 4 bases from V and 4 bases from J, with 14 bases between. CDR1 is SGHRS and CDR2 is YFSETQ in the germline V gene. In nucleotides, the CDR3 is TGCGCCAGCAGCCCTAGAAAGGGCCGAGAGACCCAGTACTTC. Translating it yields CASSPRKGRETQYF.

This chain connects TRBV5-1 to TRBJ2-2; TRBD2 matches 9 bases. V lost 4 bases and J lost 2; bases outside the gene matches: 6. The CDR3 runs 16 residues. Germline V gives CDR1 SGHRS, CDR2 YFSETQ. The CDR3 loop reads CASSKTSGDNTGELFF. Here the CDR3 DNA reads TGCGCCAGCAGCAAGACTAGCGGAGACAACACCGGGGAGCTGTTTTTT.

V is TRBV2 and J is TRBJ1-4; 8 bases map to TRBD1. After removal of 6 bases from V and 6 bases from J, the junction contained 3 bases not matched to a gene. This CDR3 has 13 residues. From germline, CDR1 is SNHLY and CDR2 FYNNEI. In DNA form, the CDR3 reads TGTGCCAGCAGGACAGGGGTTGATGAAAAACTGTTTTTT. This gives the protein CASRTGVDEKLFF.

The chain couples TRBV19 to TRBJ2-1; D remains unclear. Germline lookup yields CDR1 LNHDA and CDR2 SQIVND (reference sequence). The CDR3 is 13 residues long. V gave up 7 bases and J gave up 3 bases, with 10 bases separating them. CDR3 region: CASTRTGYNEQFF. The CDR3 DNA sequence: TGTGCCAGTACCAGGACGGGCTACAATGAGCAGTTCTTC.

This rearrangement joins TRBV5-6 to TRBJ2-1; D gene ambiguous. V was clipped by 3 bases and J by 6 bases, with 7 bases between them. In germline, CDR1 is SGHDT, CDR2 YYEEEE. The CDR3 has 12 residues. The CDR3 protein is CASSWTVNEQFF. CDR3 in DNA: TGTGCCAGCAGCTGGACCGTCAATGAGCAGTTCTTC.

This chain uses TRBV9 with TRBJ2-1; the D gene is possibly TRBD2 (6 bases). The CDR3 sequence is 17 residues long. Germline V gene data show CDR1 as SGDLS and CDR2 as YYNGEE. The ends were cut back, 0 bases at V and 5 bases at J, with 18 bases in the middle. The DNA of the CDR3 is TGTGCCAGCAGCGTAGAGTGGCGGATTGGCGGGAACAATGAGCAGTTCTTC. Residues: CASSVEWRIGGNNEQFF.

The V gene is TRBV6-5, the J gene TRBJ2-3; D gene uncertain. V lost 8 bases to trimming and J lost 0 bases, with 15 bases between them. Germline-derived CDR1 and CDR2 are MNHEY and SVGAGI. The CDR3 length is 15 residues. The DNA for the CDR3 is TGTGCCAGCCATCCGATACCGCCTAGCACAGATACGCAGTATTTT. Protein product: CASHPIPPSTDTQYF.

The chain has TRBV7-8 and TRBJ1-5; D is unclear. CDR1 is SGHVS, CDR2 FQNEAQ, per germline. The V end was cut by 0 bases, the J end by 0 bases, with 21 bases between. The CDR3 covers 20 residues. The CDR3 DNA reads TGTGCCAGCAGCTTAGCTCCTACGCCAGCCGGTGCCCATAGCAATCAGCCCCAGCATTTT. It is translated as CASSLAPTPAGAHSNQPQHF.

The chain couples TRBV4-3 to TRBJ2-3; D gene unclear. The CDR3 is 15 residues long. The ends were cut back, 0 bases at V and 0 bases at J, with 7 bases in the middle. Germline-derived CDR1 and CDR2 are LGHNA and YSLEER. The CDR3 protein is CASSQEAFSTDTQYF. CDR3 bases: TGCGCCAGCAGCCAAGAGGCATTTAGCACAGATACGCAGTATTTT.

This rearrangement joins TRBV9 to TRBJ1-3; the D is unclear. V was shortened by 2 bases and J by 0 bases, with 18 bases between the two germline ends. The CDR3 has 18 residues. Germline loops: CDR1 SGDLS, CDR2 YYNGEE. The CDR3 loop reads CASSVAPVAPSSGNTIYF. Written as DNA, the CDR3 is TGTGCCAGCAGCGTGGCCCCGGTCGCCCCTAGCTCTGGAAACACCATATATTTT.

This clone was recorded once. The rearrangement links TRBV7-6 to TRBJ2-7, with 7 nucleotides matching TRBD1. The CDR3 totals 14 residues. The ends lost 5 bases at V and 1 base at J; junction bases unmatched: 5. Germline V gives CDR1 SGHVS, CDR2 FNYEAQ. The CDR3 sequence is CASSPQTGSYEQYF. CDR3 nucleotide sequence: TGTGCCAGCAGCCCCCAGACAGGGTCCTACGAGCAGTACTTC.

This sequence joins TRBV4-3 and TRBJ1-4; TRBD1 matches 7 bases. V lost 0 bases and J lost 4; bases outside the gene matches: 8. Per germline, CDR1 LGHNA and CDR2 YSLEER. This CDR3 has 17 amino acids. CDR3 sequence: CASSQDRLRDSNEKLFF. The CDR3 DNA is TGCGCCAGCAGCCAAGACCGCCTCCGGGACAGTAATGAAAAACTGTTTTTT.

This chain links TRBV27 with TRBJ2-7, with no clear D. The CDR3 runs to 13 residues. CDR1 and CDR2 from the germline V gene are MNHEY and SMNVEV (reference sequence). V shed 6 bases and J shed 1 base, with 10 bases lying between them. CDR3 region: CASSMGSSYEQYF. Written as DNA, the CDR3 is TGTGCCAGCAGCATGGGCAGTTCCTACGAGCAGTACTTC.

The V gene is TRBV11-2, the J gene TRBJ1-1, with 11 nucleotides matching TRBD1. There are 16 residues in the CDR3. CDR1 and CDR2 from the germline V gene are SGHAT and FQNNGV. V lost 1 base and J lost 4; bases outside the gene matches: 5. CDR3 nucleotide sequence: TGTGCCAGCAGCTTAGGTGGTGGACAGGGGGCCACTGAAGCTTTCTTT. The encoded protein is CASSLGGGQGATEAFF.